The 7 T cell receptor beta chains in this list originate from one sample, sequenced in a study of T cell responses to AZD1222 COVID-19 vaccine. Method: immunoSEQ multiplex PCR; TCRdb's copy keeps in-frame clones and lacks some. The repertoire holds around 99,000 clones, with about nine tenths as singletons. The sequencing used peripheral blood, collected on day 0 of AZD1222 vaccination. The receptors originated from an adult in good health.

The rearrangement joins TRBV12-3 or TRBV12-4 to TRBJ2-1; tentatively, D is TRBD1 or TRBD2 (5 bases each). V shed 1 base and J shed 9 bases, with 10 bases lying between them. The length of the CDR3 is 13 residues. Here the CDR3 reads CASSLGGPSEQFF. CDR3 bases: TGTGCCAGCAGTTTAGGGGGACCGTCTGAGCAGTTCTTC.

This sequence joins TRBV7-9 and TRBJ1-3; TRBD1 might be the D (5 bases). V shed 1 base and J shed 0 bases, with 10 bases lying between them. There are 16 residues in the CDR3. Germline CDR1 reads SEHNR; CDR2 reads FQNEAQ (reference sequence). As DNA, the CDR3 is TGTGCCAGCAGCTTAGTCGCAGGGAGCTCTGGAAACACCATATATTTT. This sequence encodes CASSLVAGSSGNTIYF.

This rearrangement joins TRBV7-9 to TRBJ2-7, with TRBD1 matching 7 bases. Unmatched junction bases numbered 6, after V lost 2 bases and J lost 5 bases. This CDR3 has 14 amino acids. The germline V gene encodes CDR1 SEHNR and CDR2 FQNEAQ (reference sequence). This CDR3 reads CASSLRGGPNEQYF. CDR3 DNA sequence: TGTGCCAGCAGCTTAAGAGGGGGCCCCAACGAGCAGTACTTC. Filled out from reference TRBV7-9 and TRBJ2-7, the complete variable domain reads DTGVSQNPRHKITKRGQNVTFRCDPISEHNRLYWYRQTLGQGPEFLTYFQNEAQLEKSRLLSDRFSAERPKGSFSTLEIQRTEQGDSAMYLCASSLRGGPNEQYFGPGTRLTVT.

This rearrangement joins TRBV9 to TRBJ2-2; 8 bases are shared with TRBD2. Trimming cost V 0 bases and J 1 base; bases outside gene matches: 5. From germline, CDR1 is SGDLS and CDR2 YYNGEE. The CDR3 length is 17 residues. As DNA, the CDR3 is TGTGCCAGCAGCGTAGGGTGGGGACTAGAGAACACCGGGGAGCTGTTTTTT. Its protein product is CASSVGWGLENTGELFF.

This chain joins TRBV12-5 and TRBJ2-7; no clear D gene. Per the germline V gene, CDR1 is LGHNT and CDR2 is FRNRAP. Trimming took 2 bases from V and 7 from J, leaving 15 bases between them. There are 14 residues in the CDR3. The CDR3, as DNA: TGTGCTAGTGGTTTGTGGGTCGGGTCCTGGGAGCAGTACTTC. It codes for CASGLWVGSWEQYF.

The chain has TRBV7-3 and TRBJ2-2, with TRBD1 matching 7 bases. This CDR3 comprises 17 residues. The germline V gene has CDR1 SGHTA and CDR2 FQGTGA. V lost 3 bases to trimming and J lost 2 bases; unmatched junction nucleotides: 9. The CDR3: CASSLVGTASNTGELFF. Here the CDR3 DNA reads TGTGCCAGCAGCTTGGTGGGGACAGCGTCTAACACCGGGGAGCTGTTTTTT. Full variable domain (outside the CDR3, taken from reference TRBV7-3 and TRBJ2-2): GAGVSQTPSNKVTEKGKYVELRCDPISGHTALYWYRQSLGQGPEFLIYFQGTGAADDSGLPNDRFFAVRPEGSVSTLKIQRTERGDSAVYLCASSLVGTASNTGELFFGEGSRLTVL.

The genes are TRBV4-2 and TRBJ1-1; D ambiguous. Germline loops: CDR1 LGHNA, CDR2 YNFKEQ. The CDR3 is 12 amino acids. Trimming pared 2 bases from V and 3 bases from J, leaving 4 bases between. Here the CDR3 reads CASSQTDTEAFF. CDR3 nucleotide sequence: TGTGCCAGCAGCCAAACCGACACTGAAGCTTTCTTT.